Listed below are T cell receptor beta chains from one sample, sequenced in a study of tumor and adjacent non-tumor tissue in lung cancer. TCRdb re-called the multiplex PCR reads through MiXCR, storing one row per CDR3 protein. The top ten hold under 30% of the sample, which has 200,000 or so distinct CDR3 sequences, 71% seen once. The sequenced material came from lung tumor tissue. The receptors originated from a man between 60 and 70 years old with non-small cell lung cancer. Each CDR3 is given with its conserved first and last residue. Each record gives: CDR3 protein, CDR3 DNA, J gene, V gene, clone size, D gene. D genes are given only for firm matches. Some rows have no size entry. The others give once, few or many, or a class for an expanded clone.

cdr3_aa: CASLAPVGTGELFF
cdr3_nt: TGTGCCAGTCTAGCCCCGGTGGGCACCGGGGAGCTGTTTTTT
j_call: TRBJ2-2
v_call: TRBV6-2/TRBV6-3
clone_size: few
d_call: -

cdr3_aa: CASSLAVTQRSSYEQYF
cdr3_nt: TGCGCCAGCAGCTTGGCCGTCACACAGAGAAGCTCCTACGAGCAGTACTTC
j_call: TRBJ2-7
v_call: TRBV5-1
clone_size: -
d_call: -

cdr3_aa: CSPRAGGSNTEAFF
cdr3_nt: TGCAGTCCTAGAGCGGGAGGATCGAACACTGAAGCTTTCTTT
j_call: TRBJ1-1
v_call: TRBV20-1
clone_size: -
d_call: -

cdr3_aa: CASGQSLNSSLHF
cdr3_nt: TGTGCTAGTGGACAGAGTCTTAATTCATCCCTCCACTTT
j_call: TRBJ1-6
v_call: TRBV12-5
clone_size: once
d_call: -

cdr3_aa: CSVPPSSGREGYNEQFF
cdr3_nt: TGCAGTGTTCCCCCCTCTAGCGGGAGAGAAGGCTACAATGAGCAGTTCTTC
j_call: TRBJ2-1
v_call: TRBV20-1
clone_size: once
d_call: TRBD2

cdr3_aa: CSVRVVRASNNSPLHF
cdr3_nt: TGCAGTGTTAGAGTTGTCCGTGCTTCCAATAATTCACCCCTCCACTTT
j_call: TRBJ1-6
v_call: TRBV20-1
clone_size: -
d_call: -

cdr3_aa: CSLEERDGKNTEAFF
cdr3_nt: TGTAGCCTTGAAGAGAGGGACGGAAAGAACACTGAAGCTTTCTTT
j_call: TRBJ1-1
v_call: TRBV29-1
clone_size: -
d_call: -

cdr3_aa: CSAEGQGEETQYF
cdr3_nt: TGCAGTGCCGAAGGACAGGGGGAGGAGACCCAGTACTTC
j_call: TRBJ2-5
v_call: TRBV20-1
clone_size: few
d_call: TRBD1

cdr3_aa: CACSQLVGGTGELLF
cdr3_nt: TGTGCCTGCAGCCAACTAGTTGGCGGCACCGGGGAGCTGTTATTT
j_call: TRBJ2-2
v_call: TRBV11-1
clone_size: -
d_call: -

cdr3_aa: CSVLLQPKRTEAFF
cdr3_nt: TGCAGCGTCTTGCTACAGCCCAAGAGGACTGAAGCTTTCTTT
j_call: TRBJ1-1
v_call: TRBV29-1
clone_size: once
d_call: -

cdr3_aa: CSATLTGTSPLHF
cdr3_nt: TGCAGTGCCACCTTGACCGGGACTTCACCCCTCCACTTT
j_call: TRBJ1-6
v_call: TRBV20-1
clone_size: -
d_call: -

cdr3_aa: CSVVSWTVTFRDTQYF
cdr3_nt: TGCAGCGTTGTAAGTTGGACAGTGACCTTTCGTGATACGCAGTATTTT
j_call: TRBJ2-3
v_call: TRBV29-1
clone_size: -
d_call: -

cdr3_aa: CASSLVWGDQYF
cdr3_nt: TGTGCCAGCAGTTTGGTATGGGGAGACCAGTACTTC
j_call: TRBJ2-5
v_call: TRBV28
clone_size: -
d_call: -

cdr3_aa: CSDEGGQTNQPQHF
cdr3_nt: TGTAGTGATGAAGGGGGACAGACCAACCAGCCCCAGCATTTT
j_call: TRBJ1-5
v_call: TRBV20-1
clone_size: -
d_call: TRBD1

cdr3_aa: CTSSEGVTTGGYTF
cdr3_nt: TGTACCAGCAGTGAAGGGGTCACGACTGGCGGCTACACTTTC
j_call: TRBJ1-2
v_call: TRBV6-1
clone_size: -
d_call: -

cdr3_aa: CVSSATSGGPNEQFF
cdr3_nt: TGTGTCAGCAGCGCCACTAGCGGGGGACCCAATGAGCAGTTCTTC
j_call: TRBJ2-1
v_call: TRBV7-9
clone_size: -
d_call: TRBD2

cdr3_aa: CASSQGAVSGANVLTF
cdr3_nt: TGTGCCAGCAGCCAAGGGGCAGTGTCTGGGGCCAACGTCCTGACTTTC
j_call: TRBJ2-6
v_call: TRBV4-3
clone_size: -
d_call: -

cdr3_aa: CASIDTTGARDYTF
cdr3_nt: TGTGCCAGCATTGATACAACTGGGGCGAGGGACTACACCTTC
j_call: TRBJ1-2
v_call: TRBV6-5
clone_size: -
d_call: -

cdr3_aa: CASSHGTSGLQETQCF
cdr3_nt: TGTGCCAGCAGCCATGGGACTAGCGGCCTTCAAGAGACCCAGTGCTTC
j_call: TRBJ2-5
v_call: TRBV11-2
clone_size: -
d_call: TRBD2

cdr3_aa: CASSYDGRVVNPPLHF
cdr3_nt: TGTGCCAGCAGTTACGACGGCAGGGTAGTAAATCCACCCCTCCACTTT
j_call: TRBJ1-6
v_call: TRBV6-5
clone_size: -
d_call: -

cdr3_aa: CASSSGRLEFF
cdr3_nt: TGTGCCAGCAGTTCCGGGCGGTTGGAGTTCTTC
j_call: TRBJ2-1
v_call: TRBV28
clone_size: few
d_call: -

cdr3_aa: CADSAASGFSYEQYF
cdr3_nt: TGTGCCGACAGCGCCGCGTCCGGTTTTTCCTACGAGCAGTACTTC
j_call: TRBJ2-7
v_call: TRBV5-6
clone_size: once
d_call: -

cdr3_aa: CSARDLLGDWYF
cdr3_nt: TGCAGTGCTAGAGATCTTCTAGGGGACTGGTACTTC
j_call: TRBJ2-4
v_call: TRBV20-1
clone_size: many
d_call: -

cdr3_aa: CASSCGEGNSPLHF
cdr3_nt: TGTGCCAGCAGCTGTGGGGAGGGTAATTCACCCCTACACTTT
j_call: TRBJ1-6
v_call: TRBV11-2
clone_size: -
d_call: -

cdr3_aa: CSAVDNHYGYTF
cdr3_nt: TGCAGTGCTGTCGACAACCACTATGGCTACACCTTC
j_call: TRBJ1-2
v_call: TRBV20-1
clone_size: many
d_call: -

cdr3_aa: CASSLNVFGEAFF
cdr3_nt: TGTGCCAGCAGCTTAAACGTGTTCGGTGAAGCTTTCTTT
j_call: TRBJ1-1
v_call: TRBV11-2
clone_size: medium-sized
d_call: -

cdr3_aa: CASSDRDNQPQHF
cdr3_nt: TGCGCCAGCAGTGACAGGGACAATCAGCCCCAGCATTTT
j_call: TRBJ1-5
v_call: TRBV10-1
clone_size: few
d_call: -

cdr3_aa: CASSLGTENEKLFF
cdr3_nt: TGTGCCAGCAGCTTGGGGACAGAAAATGAAAAACTGTTTTTT
j_call: TRBJ1-4
v_call: TRBV5-5
clone_size: -
d_call: -

cdr3_aa: CASSLQGGHTGELFF
cdr3_nt: TGTGCCAGCAGCTTGCAGGGGGGGCACACCGGGGAGCTGTTTTTT
j_call: TRBJ2-2
v_call: TRBV5-5
clone_size: few
d_call: -

cdr3_aa: CATIGTVTLRAFF
cdr3_nt: TGTGCCACGATAGGGACAGTAACCCTTCGGGCTTTCTTT
j_call: TRBJ1-1
v_call: TRBV6-1
clone_size: many
d_call: TRBD1

cdr3_aa: CAGSLGTGNNGEFF
cdr3_nt: TGTGCCGGCAGCTTAGGGACAGGGAACAATGGGGAGTTCTTC
j_call: TRBJ2-1
v_call: TRBV11-2
clone_size: once
d_call: TRBD1

cdr3_aa: CASRLQGSDYDYTF
cdr3_nt: TGTGCCAGCAGATTACAGGGGTCGGACTATGACTACACCTTC
j_call: TRBJ1-2
v_call: TRBV12-3/TRBV12-4
clone_size: -
d_call: TRBD1

cdr3_aa: CAARMENSYEQYF
cdr3_nt: TGTGCCGCGCGGATGGAGAACTCGTACGAGCAGTACTTC
j_call: TRBJ2-7
v_call: TRBV6-2/TRBV6-3
clone_size: -
d_call: -

cdr3_aa: CASSQGSSGGAYNEQFF
cdr3_nt: TGTGCCAGCAGCCAAGGTTCTAGCGGGGGGGCTTACAATGAGCAGTTCTTC
j_call: TRBJ2-1
v_call: TRBV4-2
clone_size: once
d_call: TRBD2

cdr3_aa: CAAGSNTQYF
cdr3_nt: TGTGCCGCCGGCTCTAACACGCAGTATTTT
j_call: TRBJ2-3
v_call: TRBV30
clone_size: -
d_call: -

cdr3_aa: CTSSLGLGMGNQPQHF
cdr3_nt: TGTACCAGCAGTTTAGGGCTGGGCATGGGGAATCAGCCCCAGCATTTT
j_call: TRBJ1-5
v_call: TRBV12-3/TRBV12-4
clone_size: -
d_call: -

cdr3_aa: CASSGEGYQETQYF
cdr3_nt: TGTGCCAGCAGCGGGGAGGGGTACCAAGAGACCCAGTACTTT
j_call: TRBJ2-5
v_call: TRBV11-2
clone_size: -
d_call: TRBD2

cdr3_aa: CSARKFGQGGYGYTF
cdr3_nt: TGCAGTGCGCGAAAATTCGGACAGGGGGGATATGGCTACACCTTC
j_call: TRBJ1-2
v_call: TRBV20-1
clone_size: many
d_call: TRBD1

cdr3_aa: CASSPETEQETQNF
cdr3_nt: TGTGCCAGCAGCCCCGAGACGGAGCAAGAGACCCAGAACTTC
j_call: TRBJ2-5
v_call: TRBV11-2
clone_size: once
d_call: -

cdr3_aa: CAWIPTGPLPEAFF
cdr3_nt: TGTGCCTGGATTCCCACCGGGCCCCTCCCTGAAGCTTTCTTT
j_call: TRBJ1-1
v_call: TRBV30
clone_size: -
d_call: -

cdr3_aa: CSSLSKVDFGYTF
cdr3_nt: TGCAGTTCTCTTTCAAAGGTGGACTTTGGCTACACCTTC
j_call: TRBJ1-2
v_call: TRBV20-1
clone_size: -
d_call: -

cdr3_aa: CASVMGSRTQYF
cdr3_nt: TGTGCCAGCGTTATGGGGTCCCGTACGCAGTATTTT
j_call: TRBJ2-3
v_call: TRBV6-1
clone_size: many
d_call: -

cdr3_aa: CASSLVSSSGNGYTF
cdr3_nt: TGTGCCAGCAGTTTAGTTTCTTCCAGCGGGAATGGCTACACCTTC
j_call: TRBJ1-2
v_call: TRBV11-3
clone_size: -
d_call: -

cdr3_aa: CASSLRGDTGELFF
cdr3_nt: TGTGCCTCCAGCCTTCGGGGGGACACCGGGGAGCTGTTTTTT
j_call: TRBJ2-2
v_call: TRBV11-2
clone_size: many
d_call: TRBD2

cdr3_aa: CASSPEGTMNTKAFF
cdr3_nt: TGTGCCAGTAGCCCGGAGGGGACGATGAACACTAAAGCTTTCTTT
j_call: TRBJ1-1
v_call: TRBV19
clone_size: once
d_call: -

cdr3_aa: CASSEVPFGQNTGELFF
cdr3_nt: TGTGCCAGCAGTGAAGTCCCTTTTGGGCAAAACACCGGGGAGCTGTTTTTC
j_call: TRBJ2-2
v_call: TRBV6-1
clone_size: once
d_call: -

cdr3_aa: CASTFNYEQYF
cdr3_nt: TGCGCCAGCACTTTCAATTACGAGCAGTACTTC
j_call: TRBJ2-7
v_call: TRBV5-1
clone_size: -
d_call: -

cdr3_aa: CVSRSGAVGPTEQYF
cdr3_nt: TGTGTCAGCAGATCCGGGGCGGTGGGGCCCACAGAGCAGTACTTC
j_call: TRBJ2-7
v_call: TRBV28
clone_size: -
d_call: -

cdr3_aa: CASSLNSRGTEAFF
cdr3_nt: TGTGCCAGCAGTCTCAATAGTCGGGGGACTGAAGCTTTCTTT
j_call: TRBJ1-1
v_call: TRBV12-3/TRBV12-4
clone_size: few
d_call: -

cdr3_aa: CASSERAGTQPQHF
cdr3_nt: TGTGCCAGCAGTGAAAGGGCAGGGACTCAGCCCCAGCATTTC
j_call: TRBJ1-5
v_call: TRBV6-1
clone_size: -
d_call: -